This TCR beta chain was captured by sequencing in a study of blood T cell repertoires in COVID-19. Assay used: immunoSEQ multiplex PCR; TCRdb lists only in-frame clones, some missing. The repertoire holds more than 250,000 clones, with about nine tenths as singletons. Germline V lookup: CDR1 SQVTM, CDR2 ANQGSEA. CDR3 size: 14 residues. With V trimmed by 7 bases and J by 2 bases, 7 bases remained unmatched. The chain joins TRBV29-1 to TRBJ2-2; 7 bases line up with TRBD1. Sequenced input: peripheral blood. This receptor was identified in a man over 45 with active or convalescent COVID-19. The DNA of the CDR3 is TGCAGCGCGATTAGGGACAGAAACACCGGGGAGCTGTTTTTT. It encodes CSAIRDRNTGELFF.